A selection of T cell receptor beta chains follows, all from one sample in a study of blood T cell repertoires in COVID-19. TCRdb's table, derived via immunoSEQ multiplex PCR, lists solely in-frame clones and lacks some. The table lists 85,000 to 100,000 clones, about nine tenths of them singletons. The specimen was peripheral blood. The source of these receptors is a man between 60 and 75 years old with acute or convalescent COVID-19. CDR3s include the opening cysteine and the closing phenylalanine or tryptophan. The D gene is left open where the match is weak. Some rows have no size entry. The others give once, few or many, or a class for an expanded clone.

abundance | d_gene | j_gene | v_gene | CDR3aa | CDR3nt
NA | NA | TRBJ1-4 | TRBV10-2 | CASLREASEKLFF | TGCGCCAGCCTCCGGGAGGCATCTGAAAAACTGTTTTTT
NA | NA | TRBJ2-2 | TRBV5-1 | CASSFSWTANTGELFF | TGCGCCAGCAGCTTTTCTTGGACAGCGAACACCGGGGAGCTGTTTTTT
few | TRBD1 | TRBJ1-2 | TRBV18 | CASSTGGAGYGYTF | TGTGCCAGCTCGACAGGGGGCGCCGGCTATGGCTACACCTTC
NA | NA | TRBJ1-3 | TRBV7-2 | CASSLGRGSGNTIYF | TGTGCCAGCAGCTTAGGCCGTGGGAGTGGAAACACCATATATTTT
NA | TRBD1 | TRBJ2-5 | TRBV5-1 | CASRLGTGEGETQYF | TGCGCCAGCAGGCTTGGGACAGGCGAAGGGGAGACCCAGTACTTC
NA | TRBD1 | TRBJ1-1 | TRBV19 | CASRRTTGGAFF | TGTGCCAGTAGGCGGACGACAGGGGGGGCTTTCTTT
NA | TRBD2 | TRBJ2-5 | TRBV5-4 | CASSRGLAGALEETQYF | TGTGCCAGCAGCCGGGGACTAGCGGGGGCCTTAGAAGAGACCCAGTACTTC
once | TRBD1 | TRBJ1-1 | TRBV29-1 | CSVGNRGVSVNTEAFF | TGCAGCGTTGGGAACAGGGGGGTGTCGGTGAACACTGAAGCTTTCTTT
NA | NA | TRBJ1-5 | TRBV12-3/TRBV12-4 | CASRTGGSLPQHF | TGTGCCAGCAGGACGGGGGGTTCGTTACCCCAGCATTTT
NA | NA | TRBJ1-5 | TRBV6-5 | CASKMGQDGQPQHF | TGTGCCAGCAAAATGGGACAAGATGGTCAGCCCCAGCATTTT
NA | TRBD1 | TRBJ1-4 | TRBV29-1 | CSVVDRGREKLFF | TGCAGCGTTGTGGACAGGGGGCGTGAAAAACTGTTTTTT
NA | TRBD1 | TRBJ1-2 | TRBV6-6 | CASSPRGRENGYTF | TGTGCCAGCAGTCCCAGGGGGCGGGAGAATGGCTACACCTTC
NA | NA | TRBJ2-1 | TRBV11-2 | CASSLEPAYNEQFF | TGTGCCAGCAGCTTAGAACCGGCCTACAATGAGCAGTTCTTC
NA | NA | TRBJ1-1 | TRBV6-2/TRBV6-3 | CASSPRHYFEAFF | TGTGCCAGCAGTCCCAGACATTATTTTGAAGCTTTCTTT
NA | NA | TRBJ1-5 | TRBV19 | CASSPRSRGGGNQPQHF | TGTGCCAGTAGTCCCCGGTCTCGGGGGGGCGGCAATCAGCCCCAGCATTTT
NA | TRBD1 | TRBJ1-1 | TRBV2 | CASSGDSRNTEAFF | TGTGCCAGCAGTGGGGACAGTCGGAACACTGAAGCTTTCTTT
NA | TRBD1 | TRBJ2-1 | TRBV5-1 | CASSPSGTGASEQFF | TGCGCCAGCAGCCCGTCCGGGACAGGGGCCAGTGAGCAGTTCTTC
NA | NA | TRBJ1-1 | TRBV5-4 | CASSLARASGTEAFF | TGTGCCAGCAGCTTGGCTAGGGCCTCGGGGACTGAAGCTTTCTTT
NA | TRBD1 | TRBJ1-3 | TRBV3-1/TRBV3-2 | CASSQAGGSGNTIYF | TGTGCCAGCAGCCAAGCAGGGGGATCTGGAAACACCATATATTTT
NA | TRBD2 | TRBJ2-2 | TRBV11-3 | CASSLRRASGGARELFF | TGTGCCAGCAGCTTACGAAGGGCTAGCGGGGGGGCAAGGGAGCTGTTTTTT
NA | NA | TRBJ1-5 | TRBV7-9 | CASSSESSNQPQHF | TGTGCCAGCAGCTCAGAATCTAGCAATCAGCCCCAGCATTTT
NA | NA | TRBJ1-5 | TRBV30 | CAWSVSAGGQPQHF | TGTGCCTGGAGTGTCTCGGCGGGGGGGCAGCCCCAGCATTTT
NA | NA | TRBJ1-5 | TRBV7-2 | CASSILGGTNQPQHF | TGTGCCAGCAGCATCCTCGGGGGAACCAATCAGCCCCAGCATTTT
NA | TRBD1 | TRBJ1-1 | TRBV10-1 | CASSNTGGLTEAFF | TGCGCCAGCAGTAATACAGGGGGGCTCACTGAAGCTTTCTTT
NA | TRBD1 | TRBJ1-5 | TRBV2 | CASSGQGVLQPQHF | TGTGCCAGCAGTGGACAGGGTGTTCTTCAGCCCCAGCATTTT
NA | TRBD1 | TRBJ1-2 | TRBV24-1 | CATSDNRGLQGYTF | TGTGCCACCAGTGATAACAGGGGTTTGCAGGGCTACACCTTC
NA | NA | TRBJ1-1 | TRBV7-2 | CASSLQVNTEAFF | TGTGCCAGCAGCTTACAGGTGAACACTGAAGCTTTCTTT
NA | NA | TRBJ1-5 | TRBV19 | CATRYRVGNQPQHF | TGTGCCACCCGATACAGGGTGGGCAATCAGCCCCAGCATTTT
NA | NA | TRBJ1-3 | TRBV6-1 | CASSDPQAAGNTIYF | TGTGCCAGCAGTGACCCACAGGCTGCTGGAAACACCATATATTTT
NA | TRBD1 | TRBJ1-1 | TRBV5-1 | CASTPGTGGNTEAFF | TGCGCCAGCACCCCTGGGACAGGGGGAAACACTGAAGCTTTCTTT
NA | TRBD1 | TRBJ2-2 | TRBV18 | CASSPLPRGHAGELFF | TGTGCCAGCTCGCCTCTCCCCAGGGGGCATGCCGGGGAGCTGTTTTTT
NA | NA | TRBJ1-2 | TRBV16 | CASSQWRQSFYGYTF | TGTGCCAGCAGCCAATGGCGACAGAGTTTCTATGGCTACACCTTC
NA | TRBD1 | TRBJ1-1 | TRBV27 | CASSPGQTNTEAFF | TGTGCCAGCAGTCCGGGACAGACGAACACTGAAGCTTTCTTT
NA | NA | TRBJ2-1 | TRBV12-5 | CASVGVESSYNEQFF | TGTGCTAGTGTAGGCGTGGAGTCCTCCTACAATGAGCAGTTCTTC
NA | TRBD1 | TRBJ1-4 | TRBV7-9 | CASSAGTGDEKLFF | TGTGCCAGCAGCGCCGGGACAGGGGATGAAAAACTGTTTTTT
once | NA | TRBJ1-4 | TRBV15 | CATSREGGDGYEKLFF | TGTGCCACCAGCAGAGAAGGAGGGGATGGGTATGAAAAACTGTTTTTT
NA | TRBD1 | TRBJ1-5 | TRBV6-5 | CASSSGGGNQPQHF | TGTGCCAGCAGTTCAGGGGGAGGCAATCAGCCCCAGCATTTT
NA | TRBD1 | TRBJ1-2 | TRBV6-5 | CASSYSDRGRNYGYTF | TGTGCCAGCAGTTACTCGGACAGGGGGCGAAACTATGGCTACACCTTC
NA | NA | TRBJ1-1 | TRBV27 | CASSLSRKTEAFF | TGTGCCAGCAGTTTATCGCGAAAAACTGAAGCTTTCTTT
NA | TRBD1 | TRBJ1-4 | TRBV7-6 | CASSFDRGHNEKLFF | TGTGCCAGCAGCTTTGACAGGGGTCATAATGAAAAACTGTTTTTT
NA | TRBD2 | TRBJ2-4 | TRBV3-1/TRBV3-2 | CASSQGAGPKNIQYF | TGTGCCAGCAGCCAGGGAGCGGGGCCTAAAAACATTCAGTACTTC